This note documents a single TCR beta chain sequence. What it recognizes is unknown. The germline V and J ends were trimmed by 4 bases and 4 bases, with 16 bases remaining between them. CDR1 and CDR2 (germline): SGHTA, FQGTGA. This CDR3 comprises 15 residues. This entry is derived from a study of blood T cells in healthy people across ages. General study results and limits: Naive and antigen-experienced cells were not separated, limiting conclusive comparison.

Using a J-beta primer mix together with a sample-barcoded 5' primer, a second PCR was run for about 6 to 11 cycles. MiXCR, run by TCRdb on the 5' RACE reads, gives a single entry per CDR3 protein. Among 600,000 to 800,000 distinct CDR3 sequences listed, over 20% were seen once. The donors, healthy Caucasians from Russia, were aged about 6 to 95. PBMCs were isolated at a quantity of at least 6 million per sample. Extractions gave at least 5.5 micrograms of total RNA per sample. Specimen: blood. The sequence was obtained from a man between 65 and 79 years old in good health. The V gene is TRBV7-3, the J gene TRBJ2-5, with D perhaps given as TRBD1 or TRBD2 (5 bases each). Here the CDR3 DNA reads TGTGCCAGCAGCTCCCTCGGAGTGAGGGGAGAGACCCAGTACTTC. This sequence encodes CASSSLGVRGETQYF.